This T cell receptor beta chain was identified in a study of T cell changes during pregnancy in multiple sclerosis. TCRdb keeps only in-frame clones here, not all; method: immunoSEQ multiplex PCR. Among about 62,000 clones listed, 89% were seen once. The germline CDR1 and CDR2 sequences are SGHNT and YYREEE (reference sequence). V was shortened by 4 bases and J by 4 bases, with 11 bases between the two germline ends. The CDR3 is 13 residues long. This material consisted of peripheral blood, taken in the first trimester of pregnancy. The chain links TRBV5-4 to TRBJ1-1; D call uncertain. The receptor comes from a female donor with multiple sclerosis, enrolled in a pregnancy study. This CDR3 reads CASSEQAGTEAFF. The CDR3 DNA sequence: TGTGCCAGCAGCGAGCAGGCAGGCACTGAAGCTTTCTTT.